This T cell receptor (beta chain) comes out of a study of blood T cell repertoires in COVID-19. In the study overall: The United States, Italy and Spain were the sources of the acute and convalescent COVID-19 samples. The cDNA or gDNA used as material had been derived from T cells, B-cell-depleted T cells, or PBMCs.

Original handling: Estimated nucleated cell counts came from reference gene primer amplification. Sequencing was performed with immunoSEQ multiplex PCR; in TCRdb, only in-frame clones are kept and a portion is missing. V, J and clone size reflect that table, while D and trimming were determined from the DNA. The table lists some 45,000 clones, approximately 80% of them singletons. This CDR3 region has 15 residues. V trimming: 0 bases; J trimming: 8 bases; junction bases outside the gene matches: 9. The germline CDR1 and CDR2 sequences are SGHDT and YYEEEE. The TCR sequence derives from an older man with acute or convalescent COVID-19. The chain combines TRBV5-6 with TRBJ1-2, with 8 bases aligning to TRBD1. Sequenced material: peripheral blood. The DNA of the CDR3 is TGTGCCAGCAGCTTGGAAGTTCAGGGGGCCGAAGGCTACACCTTC. It translates to CASSLEVQGAEGYTF.